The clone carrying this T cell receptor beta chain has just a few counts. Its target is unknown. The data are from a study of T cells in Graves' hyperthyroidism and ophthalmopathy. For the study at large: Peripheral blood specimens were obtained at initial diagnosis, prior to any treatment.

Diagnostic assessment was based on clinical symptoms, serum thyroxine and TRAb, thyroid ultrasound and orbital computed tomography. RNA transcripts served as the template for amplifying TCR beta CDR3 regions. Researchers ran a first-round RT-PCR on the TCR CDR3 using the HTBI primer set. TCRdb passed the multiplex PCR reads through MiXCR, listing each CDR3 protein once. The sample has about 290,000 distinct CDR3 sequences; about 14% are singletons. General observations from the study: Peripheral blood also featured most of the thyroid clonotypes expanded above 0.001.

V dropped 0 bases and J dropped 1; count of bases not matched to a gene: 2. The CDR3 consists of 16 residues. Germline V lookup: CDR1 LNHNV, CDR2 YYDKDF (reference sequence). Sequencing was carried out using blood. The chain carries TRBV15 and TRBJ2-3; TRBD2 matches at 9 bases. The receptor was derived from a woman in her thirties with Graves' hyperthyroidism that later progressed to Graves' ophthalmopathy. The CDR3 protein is CATSREPSGGTDTQYF. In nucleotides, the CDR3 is TGTGCCACCAGCAGAGAACCTAGCGGGGGCACAGATACGCAGTATTTT. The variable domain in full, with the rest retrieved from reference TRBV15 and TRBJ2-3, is DAMVIQNPRYQVTQFGKPVTLSCSQTLNHNVMYWYQQKSSQAPKLLFHYYDKDFNNEADTPDNFQSRRPNTSFCFLDIRSPGLGDTAMYLCATSREPSGGTDTQYFGPGTRLTVL.